This T cell receptor (beta chain) appears in the sequencing data of a study of CD8 T cells in ankylosing spondylitis. Study-wide results and caveats: What appeared characteristic of ankylosing spondylitis blood was a TCR beta motif of under 10 highly homologous variants. From matched ankylosing spondylitis synovial fluid, disease-linked clones were reportedly recovered at significantly enriched levels.

This clonotype came up many times. Its antigen is undetermined. A single record per CDR3 protein comes from TCRdb applying MiXCR to the 5' RACE reads. The sample holds 130,000 or so distinct CDR3 sequences, around 10% seen once. The germline V and J ends were trimmed by 7 bases and 12 bases, with 19 bases remaining between them. The CDR3 loop spans 11 amino acids. Germline V CDR1 and CDR2: SQVTM, ANQGSEA. The sequence derives from a female donor with ankylosing spondylitis or in good health (not recorded which). This chain connects TRBV29-1 to TRBJ2-7; D is unresolved. Sequenced input: blood, either unsorted or a sorted T cell fraction (not recorded which). CDR3 loop: CSAERDGILYF. CDR3 sequence (DNA): TGCAGCGCTGAGAGAGACGGAATTCTGTACTTC.